These 30 T cell receptor beta chains were all obtained from the same sample, sequenced in a study of cytomegalovirus exposure and HLA in healthy donors. Profiled with immunoSEQ multiplex PCR; TCRdb holds only in-frame clones, not every one. The sample contains roughly 260,000 clones, approximately 90% of which appear only once. Material: PBMCs. Receptors originate from a young man in good health and CMV-seronegative.

The table lists this clone with a count of one. This chain joins TRBV6-4 and TRBJ2-7, with 9 bases lining up with TRBD2. Per the germline V gene, CDR1 is MRHNA and CDR2 is SNTAGT. J gave up 6 bases and V 8 bases, and 5 bases lay outside the gene matches. This CDR3 is built from 12 residues. The CDR3 DNA is TGTGCCAGCGATAGCGGGAGCATCGAGCAGTACTTC. Protein product: CASDSGSIEQYF.

V is TRBV18 and J is TRBJ2-2; a possible D gene is TRBD2 (5 bases). CDR1 is KGHSH, CDR2 LQKENI, per germline. The V end lost 0 bases, the J end lost 7 bases, and 12 bases lay between the germline ends. The CDR3 extends over 15 amino acids. CDR3 bases: TGTGCCAGCTCACCACCTATACTAGGGAACGGGGAGCTGTTTTTT. Protein product: CASSPPILGNGELFF.

The rearrangement links TRBV25-1 to TRBJ1-1; maybe TRBD1 (6 bases). The germline gives CDR1 MGHDK, CDR2 SYGVNS. Deletions cut 6 bases from V and 11 bases from J, with 19 bases between. CDR3 length equals 13 residues. The CDR3 region has the DNA TGTGCCAGCAGCCCGGGGGGGCTCAGAGGGGCTTTCTTT. This codes for CASSPGGLRGAFF.

The chain uses TRBV30 and TRBJ2-7, with 8 bases aligning to TRBD2. The ends lost 0 bases at V and 0 bases at J; junction bases unmatched: 4. There are 15 residues in the CDR3. Germline V gene lookup returns CDR1 GTSNPN and CDR2 SVGIG (reference sequence). The CDR3 reads CAWSVGRESSYEQYF. CDR3 in DNA: TGTGCCTGGAGTGTCGGGAGGGAGAGCTCCTACGAGCAGTACTTC.

This clone appeared once. The chain recombines TRBV19 with TRBJ1-6; weak D call: TRBD1 (6 bases). The CDR3 runs to 15 residues. Trimming pared 6 bases from V and 8 bases from J, leaving 17 bases between. The germline gives CDR1 LNHDA, CDR2 SQIVND (reference sequence). CDR3 in DNA: TGTGCCAGTAGCGATACAGGGTCCCCCTATTCACCCCTCCACTTT. This gives the protein CASSDTGSPYSPLHF.

The chain recombines TRBV5-1 with TRBJ2-7; D is perhaps TRBD1 (6 bases). The V gene's germline CDR1 is SGHRS and CDR2 YFSETQ. The CDR3 length is 14 residues. With 10 bases removed from V and 5 bases from J, the gap between germline ends came to 22 bases. CDR3 in DNA: TGCGCCGCCGGGGTAGGGGGAGACGGTGACGAGCAGTACTTC. Residues: CAAGVGGDGDEQYF.

The rearrangement joins TRBV7-8 to TRBJ1-5; tentative D call: TRBD1 (5 bases). Germline V CDR1 and CDR2: SGHVS, FQNEAQ. The V end was cut by 4 bases, the J end by 0 bases, with 10 bases between. This CDR3 has 15 amino acids. CDR3: CASSSKGLSNQPQHF. For the CDR3, the DNA is TGTGCCAGCAGCTCTAAGGGACTTAGCAATCAGCCCCAGCATTTT.

V gene TRBV5-6 combines with J gene TRBJ2-2, with 8 bases identical to TRBD1. Losses at the gene ends were 2 bases for V and 4 bases for J; bases not matched to a gene: 7. Germline V gene sequence: CDR1 SGHDT, CDR2 YYEEEE. The CDR3 extends over 16 amino acids. CDR3: CASSLRTGGTTGELFF. The CDR3 bases are TGTGCCAGCAGCTTAAGAACAGGGGGAACCACCGGGGAGCTGTTTTTT.

This chain joins TRBV6-5 and TRBJ1-4; a weak D match, TRBD1 (5 bases). Germline loops: CDR1 MNHEY, CDR2 SVGAGI. Trimming pared 2 bases from V and 8 bases from J, leaving 9 bases between. The CDR3 is 13 amino acids. CDR3 nucleotide sequence: TGTGCCAGCAGTTACAGGGGTAGGGAAAAACTGTTTTTT. Amino acid sequence: CASSYRGREKLFF.

This chain joins TRBV21-1 and TRBJ2-7; the table assigns TRBD1, which was not confirmed against the DNA. TRBV21-1 is given as a pseudogene. This CDR3 is 17 amino acids long. This chain's CDR3 is CASSKPGTVAIFYEQYF. The CDR3 bases are TGTGCCAGCAGCAAACCTGGGACAGTAGCTATTTTCTACGAGCAGTACTTC.

On this clone: The same CDR3 also results from other DNA sequences found in this sample. The chain is built from TRBV5-6 and TRBJ1-1; D not certain. Germline assignment: CDR1 SGHDT and CDR2 YYEEEE. This CDR3 is 13 amino acids long. V lost 0 bases and J 2 bases, leaving 5 bases between the germline ends. As DNA, the CDR3 is TGTGCCAGCAGCTTGGCAGTTAACACTGAAGCTTTCTTT. Protein product: CASSLAVNTEAFF.

This chain uses TRBV7-6 with TRBJ2-2; D call uncertain. Germline CDR1 and CDR2: SGHVS and FNYEAQ. V was cut by 1 base and J by 6 bases, with 9 bases left in between. This CDR3 has 14 residues. CDR3 loop: CASSLVIASGELFF. CDR3 coding DNA: TGTGCCAGCAGCTTAGTTATCGCGTCCGGGGAGCTGTTTTTT.

The V gene is TRBV5-1, the J gene TRBJ2-7; TRBD1 agrees at 7 bases. The CDR3 covers 14 residues. Trimming removed 0 bases from V and 2 bases from J; junction bases left unmatched: 2. Germline V gives CDR1 SGHRS, CDR2 YFSETQ. The CDR3 loop is CASSLGDRAYEQYF. In DNA form, the CDR3 reads TGCGCCAGCAGCTTGGGGGACAGAGCCTACGAGCAGTACTTC.

The sample holds a few counts of this clone. The chain joins TRBV29-1 to TRBJ1-3; a weak D match, TRBD1 (5 bases). This CDR3 has 12 residues. Trimming cost V 5 bases and J 3 bases, with 8 bases left between them. The germline CDR1 and CDR2 sequences are SQVTM and ANQGSEA. CDR3 sequence (DNA): TGCAGCGTTAGGGGCAGTGGAAACACCATATATTTT. Translating gives CSVRGSGNTIYF.

In DNA form, the CDR3 reads TGCGCCAGCAGCCAACCCGCGGGAGGTACCTACGAGCAGTACTTC. Translation gives CASSQPAGGTYEQYF. V usage is TRBV4-1 and J usage is TRBJ2-7, with TRBD2 matching 8 bases. Germline V gives CDR1 MGHRA, CDR2 YSYEKL. J was trimmed by 2 bases and V by 2 bases; bases with no gene match: 5. The CDR3 loop spans 15 amino acids.

The chain combines TRBV7-8 with TRBJ2-1; 9 bases agree with TRBD2. Trimming at V came to 2 bases and at J to 5 bases, leaving 7 bases not matched to a gene. The CDR3 contains 16 residues. The germline gives CDR1 SGHVS, CDR2 FQNEAQ. CDR3 amino acids: CASSLRREGLHNEQFF. In nucleotides, the CDR3 is TGTGCCAGCAGCTTAAGGCGGGAGGGCCTCCACAATGAGCAGTTCTTC. The whole variable domain, remainder taken from reference TRBV7-8 and TRBJ2-1, is GAGVSQSPRYKVAKRGQDVALRCDPISGHVSLFWYQQALGQGPEFLTYFQNEAQLDKSGLPSDRFFAERPEGSVSTLKIQRTQQEDSAVYLCASSLRREGLHNEQFFGPGTRLTVL.

V and J are TRBV6-5 and TRBJ1-1, with 7 bases lining up with TRBD1. Germline CDR1 MNHEY, CDR2 SVGAGI. This CDR3 has 13 amino acids. V shed 6 bases and J 7 bases; nucleotides not matched to a gene: 8. The CDR3 DNA follows: TGTGCCAGCAGGGTAGGGGGCAGGGTTGAAGCTTTCTTT. The encoded protein is CASRVGGRVEAFF.

This clone was seen a single time. The chain combines TRBV9 with TRBJ1-1, with a weak D call TRBD1 (6 bases). The germline V gene encodes CDR1 SGDLS and CDR2 YYNGEE. The CDR3 loop spans 15 amino acids. V lost 2 bases to trimming and J lost 0 bases, with 11 bases between them. CDR3 sequence: CASSVRTEMNTEAFF. The CDR3 DNA reads TGTGCCAGCAGCGTGAGGACAGAGATGAACACTGAAGCTTTCTTT.

The CDR3 sequence: CASSGQMNTEAFF. The CDR3 region has the DNA TGTGCCAGCAGTGGACAGATGAACACTGAAGCTTTCTTT. The rearrangement uses TRBV6-1 and TRBJ1-1; a possible D gene is TRBD1 (5 bases). The CDR3 extends over 13 amino acids. Germline CDR1 and CDR2: MNHNS and SASEGT. Trimming took off 4 bases at V and 0 bases at J, with 6 bases between the two ends.

This chain uses TRBV6-4 with TRBJ2-3; 8 nucleotides align to TRBD2. V gave up 2 bases and J gave up 4 bases; unmatched junction bases: 5. The CDR3 has 15 residues. In germline, CDR1 is MRHNA, CDR2 SNTAGT. DNA of the CDR3: TGTGCCAGCAGTGACCGGGCGGGGGGCTCAGATACGCAGTATTTT. Its protein is CASSDRAGGSDTQYF.

The chain is built from TRBV9 and TRBJ1-1, with D tentatively TRBD1 (5 bases). V was trimmed by 3 bases and J by 1 base, leaving 10 bases between them. The germline V gene encodes CDR1 SGDLS and CDR2 YYNGEE. The CDR3 length is 14 residues. CDR3 sequence (DNA): TGTGCCAGCAGCGCTCGACAGAGGAACACTGAAGCTTTCTTT. This encodes CASSARQRNTEAFF. Supplemented by reference TRBV9 and TRBJ1-1, the full variable domain reads DSGVTQTPKHLITATGQRVTLRCSPRSGDLSVYWYQQSLDQGLQFLIQYYNGEERAKGNILERFSAQQFPDLHSELNLSSLELGDSALYFCASSARQRNTEAFFGQGTRLTVV.

This clone was picked up one time. The rearrangement links TRBV28 to TRBJ1-1, with D possibly TRBD1 on 5 matching bases. Deletions cut 6 bases from V and 4 bases from J, with 15 bases between. Looked up from germline, CDR1 is MDHEN and CDR2 is SYDVKM. This CDR3 has 14 amino acids. The CDR3 DNA follows: TGTGCCAGCAGCCCCCAGGGAAGGGTCACTGAAGCTTTCTTT. Protein: CASSPQGRVTEAFF.

The chain has TRBV27 and TRBJ1-5, with TRBD1 as a possible D gene (6 bases). The germline V gene has CDR1 MNHEY and CDR2 SMNVEV (reference sequence). The V and J ends lost 0 bases and 5 bases respectively, with 8 bases between them. This CDR3 region has 14 residues. Here the CDR3 DNA reads TGTGCCAGCAGTTTATCGCGGGGGCATCAGCCCCAGCATTTT. This encodes CASSLSRGHQPQHF.

This sequence joins TRBV14 and TRBJ1-6, with D maybe TRBD1 (5 bases). The CDR3 sequence is 17 residues long. Deletions cut 0 bases from V and 1 base from J, with 10 bases between. In germline, CDR1 is SGHDN, CDR2 FVKESK. For the CDR3, the DNA is TGTGCCAGCAGCCAAGAGCCCCGGGGGTCCTATAATTCACCCCTCCACTTT. Protein product: CASSQEPRGSYNSPLHF.

V gene TRBV2 combines with J gene TRBJ2-7; D call uncertain. This CDR3 contains 11 residues. Germline CDR1 reads SNHLY; CDR2 reads FYNNEI. V lost 0 bases and J 9 bases, leaving 6 bases between the germline ends. CDR3 coding DNA: TGTGCCAGCAGTGAAGCGCGCGGGCAGTACTTC. This gives the protein CASSEARGQYF.

V usage is TRBV6-1 and J usage is TRBJ2-7; D is possibly TRBD2 (6 bases). The V gene's germline CDR1 is MNHNS and CDR2 SASEGT. V was cut by 4 bases and J by 3 bases, with 13 bases left in between. This CDR3 comprises 14 residues. DNA for the CDR3: TGTGCCAGCAGTGCCGCGGGACGGATCTACGAGCAGTACTTC. Encoded protein: CASSAAGRIYEQYF.

The chain joins TRBV28 to TRBJ2-7, with TRBD1 as a possible D gene (6 bases). Deletions cut 5 bases from V and 3 bases from J, with 11 bases between. The CDR3 is 13 residues long. In germline, CDR1 is MDHEN, CDR2 SYDVKM. The DNA for the CDR3 is TGTGCCAGCAGTACAGGGTTAGGCTACGAGCAGTACTTC. The encoded protein is CASSTGLGYEQYF.

The rearrangement links TRBV5-6 to TRBJ2-2; 10 nucleotides match TRBD2. The CDR3 consists of 16 residues. The V segment lost 1 base and the J segment 3 bases; nucleotides outside the gene matches: 3. CDR1 is SGHDT and CDR2 is YYEEEE in the germline V gene. Here the CDR3 reads CASSLSGRAHTGELFF. DNA of the CDR3: TGTGCCAGCAGCTTGAGCGGGAGGGCCCACACCGGGGAGCTGTTTTTT. The complete variable domain, with remaining parts taken from reference TRBV5-6 and TRBJ2-2, reads DAGVTQSPTHLIKTRGQQVTLRCSPKSGHDTVSWYQQALGQGPQFIFQYYEEEERQRGNFPDRFSGHQFPNYSSELNVNALLLGDSALYLCASSLSGRAHTGELFFGEGSRLTVL.

The rearrangement joins TRBV28 to TRBJ1-5; D perhaps matches TRBD1 (5 bases). Germline CDR1 is MDHEN and CDR2 is SYDVKM. The CDR3 length is 15 residues. Trimming removed 5 bases at V and 2 bases at J, with 13 bases between. CDR3 bases: TGTGCCAGCAGTCCGCAGGGTGTGGGCAATCAGCCCCAGCATTTT. Protein: CASSPQGVGNQPQHF.

The rearrangement uses TRBV2 and TRBJ1-1, with D possibly being TRBD1 (5 bases). CDR1 and CDR2 (germline): SNHLY, FYNNEI. There are 14 residues in the CDR3. The V end was cut by 4 bases, the J end by 4 bases, with 13 bases between. This chain's CDR3 is CASSVLGVGTEAFF. DNA of the CDR3: TGTGCCAGCAGTGTTTTAGGGGTGGGCACTGAAGCTTTCTTT. Together with reference TRBV2 and TRBJ1-1, the CDR3 gives the full variable domain: EPEVTQTPSHQVTQMGQEVILRCVPISNHLYFYWYRQILGQKVEFLVSFYNNEISEKSEIFDDQFSVERPDGSNFTLKIRSTKLEDSAMYFCASSVLGVGTEAFFGQGTRLTVV.